The clone carrying this TCR beta chain was observed at least ten times. This sample stems from a study of read filtering for tumor transcriptome and immune sequencing. On the study more broadly: Patients were approximately 17 male and roughly 15 female, mean age 65.9 years, range roughly 45 to 85.

The library was built from roughly 400 ng RNA with molecular barcoded adaptors for alpha/delta and beta/gamma chains. TCRdb called the reads again in MiXCR, with one record for every CDR3 protein. The table shows more than 100,000 distinct CDR3 sequences, with 10% to 15% occurring only once. This CDR3 has 12 amino acids. After removal of 3 bases from V and 9 bases from J, the junction contained 2 bases not matched to a gene. The V gene's germline CDR1 is KGHSH and CDR2 LQKENI. Sequenced sample: a population of CD138-negative cells sorted from bone marrow. The receptor's source is a donor aged 40 or older with multiple myeloma. The chain recombines TRBV18 with TRBJ2-1, with 7 bases lining up with TRBD1. The CDR3 bases are TGTGCCAGCTCACCCGGACAGGCTGAGCAGTTCTTC. It translates to CASSPGQAEQFF.